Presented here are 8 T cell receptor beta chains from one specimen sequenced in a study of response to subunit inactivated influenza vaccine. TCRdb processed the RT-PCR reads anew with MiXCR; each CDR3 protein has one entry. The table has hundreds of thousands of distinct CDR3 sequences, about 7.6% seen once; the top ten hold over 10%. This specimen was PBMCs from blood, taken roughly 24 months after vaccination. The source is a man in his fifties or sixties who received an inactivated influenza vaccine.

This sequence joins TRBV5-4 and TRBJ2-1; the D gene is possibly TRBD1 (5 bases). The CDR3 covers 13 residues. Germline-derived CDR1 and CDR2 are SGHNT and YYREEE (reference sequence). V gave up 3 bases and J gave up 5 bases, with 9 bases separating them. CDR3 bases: TGTGCCAGCAGCTCCGACAGTGACAATGAGCAGTTCTTC. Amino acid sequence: CASSSDSDNEQFF.

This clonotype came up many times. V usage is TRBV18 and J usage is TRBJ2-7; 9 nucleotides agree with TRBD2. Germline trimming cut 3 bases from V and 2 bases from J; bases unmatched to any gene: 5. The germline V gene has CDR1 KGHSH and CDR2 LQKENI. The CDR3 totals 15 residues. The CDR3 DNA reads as TGTGCCAGCTCACCGCAGGGACTAGCTGCCTACGAGCAGTACTTC. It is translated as CASSPQGLAAYEQYF.

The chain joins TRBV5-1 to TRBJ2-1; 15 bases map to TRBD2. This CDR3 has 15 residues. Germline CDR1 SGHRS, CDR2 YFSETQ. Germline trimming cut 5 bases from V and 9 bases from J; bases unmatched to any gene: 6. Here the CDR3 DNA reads TGCGCCAGCAGGCAGGGACTAGCGGGGGGTAGTGAGCAGTTCTTC. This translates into CASRQGLAGGSEQFF.

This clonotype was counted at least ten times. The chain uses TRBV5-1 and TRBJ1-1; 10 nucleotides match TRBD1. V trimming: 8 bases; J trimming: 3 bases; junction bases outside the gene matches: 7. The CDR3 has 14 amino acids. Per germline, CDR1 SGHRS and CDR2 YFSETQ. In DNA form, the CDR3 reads TGCGCCAGTAACCTGGGACAGGGGTACACTGAAGCTTTCTTT. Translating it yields CASNLGQGYTEAFF.

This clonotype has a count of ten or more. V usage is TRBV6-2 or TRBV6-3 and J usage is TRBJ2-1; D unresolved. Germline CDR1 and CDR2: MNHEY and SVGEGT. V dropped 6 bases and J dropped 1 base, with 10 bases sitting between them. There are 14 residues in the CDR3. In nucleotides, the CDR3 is TGTGCCAGCAGATTTATTGAATCCTACAATGAGCAGTTCTTC. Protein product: CASRFIESYNEQFF.

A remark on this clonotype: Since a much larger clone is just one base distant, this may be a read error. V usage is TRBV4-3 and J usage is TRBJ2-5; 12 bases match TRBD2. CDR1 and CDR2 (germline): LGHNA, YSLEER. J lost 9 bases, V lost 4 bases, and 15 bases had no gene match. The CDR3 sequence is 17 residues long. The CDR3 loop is CASSRDWATSGSTPQYF. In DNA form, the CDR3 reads TGCGCCAGCAGCCGAGATTGGGCGACTAGCGGGAGTACGCCCCAGTACTTC.

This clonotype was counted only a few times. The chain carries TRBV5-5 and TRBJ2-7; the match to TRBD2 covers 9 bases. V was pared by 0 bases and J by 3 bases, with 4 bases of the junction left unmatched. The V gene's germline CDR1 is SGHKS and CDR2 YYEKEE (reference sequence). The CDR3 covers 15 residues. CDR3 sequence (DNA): TGTGCCAGCAGCTTGGAACTAGCGGGTATCTACGAGCAGTACTTC. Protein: CASSLELAGIYEQYF.

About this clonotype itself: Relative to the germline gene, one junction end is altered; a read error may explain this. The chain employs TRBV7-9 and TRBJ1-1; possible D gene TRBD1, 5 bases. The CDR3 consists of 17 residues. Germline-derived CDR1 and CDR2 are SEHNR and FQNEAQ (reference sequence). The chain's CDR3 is CAGSLGVGGRLNTEAFF. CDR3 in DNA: TGTGCCGGCAGTTTAGGGGTTGGCGGTAGATTAAACACTGAAGCTTTCTTT.